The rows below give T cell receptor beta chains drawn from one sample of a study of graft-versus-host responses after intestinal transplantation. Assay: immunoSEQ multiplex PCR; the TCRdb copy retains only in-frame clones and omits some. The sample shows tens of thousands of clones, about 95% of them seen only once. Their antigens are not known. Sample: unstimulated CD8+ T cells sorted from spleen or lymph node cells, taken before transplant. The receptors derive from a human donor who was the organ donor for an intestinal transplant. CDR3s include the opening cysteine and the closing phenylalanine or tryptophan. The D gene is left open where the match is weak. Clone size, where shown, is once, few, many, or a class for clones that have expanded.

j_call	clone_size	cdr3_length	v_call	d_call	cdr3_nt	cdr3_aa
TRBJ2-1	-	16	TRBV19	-	TGTGCCAGTAGAAGCCTTCAGGGGCGAAGGTACAATGAGCAGTTCTTC	CASRSLQGRRYNEQFF
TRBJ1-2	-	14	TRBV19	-	TGTGCCAGTAGCACAGATCTTATCGGGTATGGCTACACCTTC	CASSTDLIGYGYTF
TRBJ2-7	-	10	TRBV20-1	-	TGCAGTGCTAGAGGGTACGAGCAGTACTTC	CSARGYEQYF
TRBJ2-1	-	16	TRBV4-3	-	TGCGCCAGCAGCCAAGATCGGGCCGGAACCTACAATGAGCAGTTCTTC	CASSQDRAGTYNEQFF
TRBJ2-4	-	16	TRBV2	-	TGTGCCAGCAGTGAATTGTGGGCAGTACCCAAAAACATTCAGTACTTC	CASSELWAVPKNIQYF
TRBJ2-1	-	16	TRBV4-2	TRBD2	TGTGCCAGCAGCTCGCGGGGGGGTAGCTCCTACAATGAGCAGTTCTTC	CASSSRGGSSYNEQFF
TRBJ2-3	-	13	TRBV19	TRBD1	TGTGCCACCACAGGGGATAACACAGATACGCAGTATTTT	CATTGDNTDTQYF
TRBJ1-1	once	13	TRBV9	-	TGTGCCAGCAGCCTAGGAAGGGGGGCTGAAGCTTTCTTT	CASSLGRGAEAFF
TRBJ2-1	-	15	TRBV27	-	TGTGCCAGCAGTTTATTGATTGGGCAACCCCATGAGCAGTTCTTC	CASSLLIGQPHEQFF
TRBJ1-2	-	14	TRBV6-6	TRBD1	TGTGCCAGCAGTTACTCGACAGGGAGGATTGGCTACACCTTC	CASSYSTGRIGYTF